This entry concerns a single T cell receptor beta chain. The data were obtained in a study of T cells in localized non-small cell lung cancer. Method: immunoSEQ multiplex PCR; TCRdb's copy keeps in-frame clones and lacks some. The sample consists of 50,000 to 55,000 clones, over 80% of them appearing once. The CDR3 is 15 residues long. V gave up 4 bases and J gave up 2 bases; unmatched junction bases: 6. The V gene's germline CDR1 is SEHNR and CDR2 FQNEAQ (reference sequence). This clonotype was obtained from a man aged 40 to 69 with stage III lung adenocarcinoma. V and J are TRBV7-9 and TRBJ1-2; TRBD1 agrees at 8 bases. The sample consisted of peripheral blood mononuclear cells, taken before any cancer treatment. The CDR3 sequence: CASSSGQARNYGYTF. CDR3 coding DNA: TGTGCCAGCAGCTCGGGACAGGCCCGCAACTATGGCTACACCTTC.